This T cell receptor beta chain was sequenced for a study of CD8+ T cells in alopecia areata. Reverse transcription of extracted RNA yielded cDNA, which provided the sequencing template. Produced via immunoSEQ multiplex PCR; TCRdb's table is partial and in-frame only. This table holds about 180,000 clones, approximately 50% found once. To note about this clone: What it binds is not known.

The CDR3 contains 13 residues. CDR1 is GTSNPN, CDR2 SVGIG, per germline (reference sequence). V gave up 5 bases and J gave up 4 bases; unmatched junction bases: 7. Whole-study findings and limits: Expanded CD8+ clones among the top 100, and scalp clonality, were significantly decreased by tofacitinib.

As for treatment: oral pan-JAK inhibitor, 5-10 mg twice daily. This receptor was obtained from a human donor with alopecia areata. This rearrangement joins TRBV30 to TRBJ2-5; TRBD1 agrees at 7 bases. The specimen was CD8+ T cells sorted from blood, collected between weeks 51 and 54, from a patient treated with tofacitinib. CDR3: CAWWPTGLETQYF. The CDR3 DNA sequence: TGTGCCTGGTGGCCGACAGGGCTAGAGACCCAGTACTTC.